This T cell receptor beta chain was recovered during a study of T cell changes during pregnancy in multiple sclerosis. Sequenced by immunoSEQ multiplex PCR; TCRdb stores in-frame clones only, minus some. The sample records some 97,000 clones, almost 95% being singletons. The CDR3 has 16 residues. After removal of 6 bases from V and 4 bases from J, the junction contained 10 bases not matched to a gene. Germline V gene data show CDR1 as MDHEN and CDR2 as SYDVKM. The V call is TRBV28, the J call TRBJ1-3; TRBD1 agrees at 9 bases. Material: peripheral blood, obtained before pregnancy. The sequence was collected from a female donor with multiple sclerosis, enrolled in a pregnancy study. CDR3 residues: CASSPGQGPPGNTIYF. The CDR3 bases are TGTGCCAGCAGCCCCGGACAGGGGCCGCCAGGAAACACCATATATTTT.